The 15 T cell receptor beta chains reported below all come from one sample, sequenced in a study of shared clonotypes between healthy human individuals (dated by TCRdb to the early 2020s). The protocol used for the library was the immunoSEQ multiplex PCR assay. TCRdb carries this immuneACCESS record with in-frame sequences only. Its versions omit some clonotypes, under half of them owing to an unresolved V gene in the studies checked, with the rest unexplained. Within this sample are about 490,000 clones, with more than 65% of them counted one time only. Roughly an eighth of the sample is held by the ten biggest clonotypes. The sample comprised PBMCs. All receptors come from a middle-aged woman in good health. Some clones in this sample may be carry-over from other donors' samples.

V gene TRBV28 combines with J gene TRBJ2-2, with 7 bases matching TRBD1. Germline V CDR1 and CDR2: MDHEN, SYDVKM. V gave up 1 base and J gave up 3 bases; unmatched junction bases: 2. The CDR3 length is 15 residues. CDR3 loop: CASSLFGQDTGELFF. For the CDR3, the DNA is TGTGCCAGCAGTTTATTTGGACAGGACACCGGGGAGCTGTTTTTT. Full variable domain (outside the CDR3, taken from reference TRBV28 and TRBJ2-2): DVKVTQSSRYLVKRTGEKVFLECVQDMDHENMFWYRQDPGLGLRLIYFSYDVKMKEKGDIPEGYSVSREKKERFSLILESASTNQTSMYLCASSLFGQDTGELFFGEGSRLTVL.

Worth noting for this clone: This sequence may be a read error, since a much larger clone differs from it by one base. V and J are TRBV20-1 and TRBJ1-1, with a possible D match to TRBD1 (5 bases). The CDR3 is 11 amino acids. Germline V gene data show CDR1 as DFQATT and CDR2 as SNEGSKA (reference sequence). V lost 8 bases to trimming and J lost 8 bases, with 15 bases between them. In DNA, the CDR3 is TGCAGTACTCAGAGGGGTAACGAAGCTTTCTTT. Translated: CSTQRGNEAFF.

Here the CDR3 DNA reads TGTGCCAGCAGCGCACTCGGGGATAGGAGCGAAAAACTGTTTTTT. This translates into CASSALGDRSEKLFF. The chain joins TRBV9 to TRBJ1-4, with unresolved D. V lost 3 bases and J lost 8, with 17 bases in between. This CDR3 is built from 15 residues. CDR1 and CDR2 (germline): SGDLS, YYNGEE.

The chain combines TRBV19 with TRBJ1-1, with 9 bases fitting TRBD1. This CDR3 is built from 13 residues. Germline trimming cut 6 bases from V and 5 bases from J; bases unmatched to any gene: 4. Germline V gene data show CDR1 as LNHDA and CDR2 as SQIVND (reference sequence). The CDR3 loop is CASRDRGGTEAFF. The CDR3 DNA reads TGTGCCAGTAGGGACAGGGGAGGAACTGAAGCTTTCTTT. Supplemented by reference TRBV19 and TRBJ1-1, the full variable domain reads DGGITQSPKYLFRKEGQNVTLSCEQNLNHDAMYWYRQDPGQGLRLIYYSQIVNDFQKGDIAEGYSVSREKKESFPLTVTSAQKNPTAFYLCASRDRGGTEAFFGQGTRLTVV.

This clone was observed once. The chain is built from TRBV29-1 and TRBJ2-7; tentative D call: TRBD1 (6 bases). Germline values: CDR1 SQVTM, CDR2 ANQGSEA. V was shortened by 6 bases and J by 2 bases, with 17 bases between the two germline ends. The CDR3 totals 14 residues. The CDR3 region is CSVGQIRSPYEQYF. The CDR3 nucleotides are TGCAGCGTCGGACAGATTCGATCCCCCTACGAGCAGTACTTC.

The chain couples TRBV7-2 to TRBJ1-5, with D possibly matching TRBD1 (5 bases). Germline V CDR1 and CDR2: SGHTA, FQGNSA. The V and J ends lost 4 bases and 5 bases respectively, with 12 bases between them. The length of the CDR3 is 14 residues. CDR3 in amino acids: CASSSTSGDQPQHF. CDR3 nucleotides: TGTGCCAGCAGCTCGACCTCGGGGGATCAGCCCCAGCATTTT.

This clone was recorded only once. This sequence joins TRBV28 and TRBJ2-3; 13 bases fit TRBD2. Germline values: CDR1 MDHEN, CDR2 SYDVKM. The CDR3 loop spans 17 amino acids. Losses at the gene ends were 10 bases for V and 2 bases for J; bases not matched to a gene: 12. The CDR3 nucleotides read TGTGCCACCTCCAACGCGGGACTAGCGGGGCACACAGATACGCAGTATTTT. Its protein product is CATSNAGLAGHTDTQYF.

The V call is TRBV4-2, the J call TRBJ2-1, with TRBD2 as a possible D gene (6 bases). The CDR3 consists of 14 residues. V lost 1 base and J lost 7, with 11 bases in between. Germline CDR1 and CDR2: LGHNA and YNFKEQ. The CDR3 nucleotides are TGTGCCAGCAGCCAAGGACTAGAGGTAAATGAGCAGTTCTTC. The encoded protein is CASSQGLEVNEQFF.

The chain uses TRBV19 and TRBJ2-2, with TRBD1 as a possible D gene (5 bases). Trimming took 6 bases from V and 0 from J, leaving 8 bases between them. Looked up from germline, CDR1 is LNHDA and CDR2 is SQIVND (reference sequence). The CDR3 runs to 14 residues. CDR3 residues: CASRGLANTGELFF. The CDR3 DNA reads TGTGCCAGTAGGGGGCTTGCGAACACCGGGGAGCTGTTTTTT.

The gene calls are TRBV6-5 and TRBJ1-2; D call uncertain. The ends were cut back, 7 bases at V and 8 bases at J, with 23 bases in the middle. Germline CDR1 MNHEY, CDR2 SVGAGI. The CDR3 runs 15 residues. The chain's CDR3 is CASTRNGLGSVGYTF. CDR3 nucleotide sequence: TGTGCCAGCACCAGGAACGGCCTCGGTTCCGTCGGCTACACCTTC.

The chain carries TRBV7-8 and TRBJ1-1, with D unresolved. Germline lookup yields CDR1 SGHVS and CDR2 FQNEAQ. The V gene lost 1 base and the J gene lost 1 base, with 7 bases spanning the gap. There are 14 residues in the CDR3. The CDR3 DNA is TGTGCCAGCAGCTTAGTTGCAGCGAACACTGAAGCTTTCTTT. Protein sequence: CASSLVAANTEAFF.

Notes on this clone: In the same sample, other DNA sequences code for this CDR3. The rearrangement joins TRBV7-9 to TRBJ2-1; no definite D call. Germline V gene lookup returns CDR1 SEHNR and CDR2 FQNEAQ (reference sequence). Trimming pared 0 bases from V and 9 bases from J, leaving 3 bases between. The CDR3 is 11 residues long. CDR3 region: CASSLAGEQFF. The CDR3 bases are TGTGCCAGCAGCTTAGCGGGTGAGCAGTTCTTC.

Concerning this clone itself: A read error is the likely source, as a far larger clone sits one nucleotide away. The same CDR3 arises from other DNA sequences in this sample as well. The V gene is TRBV5-1, the J gene TRBJ2-4; D possibly corresponds to TRBD2 (5 bases). The CDR3 is made up of 15 amino acids. Germline V gene sequence: CDR1 SGHRS, CDR2 YFSETQ. V was clipped by 8 bases and J by 6 bases, with 21 bases between them. CDR3 in DNA: TGCGCCAGTAGCCTAGAGGGCCAACCCGGAAACATTCAGTACTTC. Protein sequence: CASSLEGQPGNIQYF.

The J gene is TRBJ1-1, the V gene TRBV28; a weak D match, TRBD1 (5 bases). CDR3 length equals 13 residues. Germline CDR1 and CDR2: MDHEN and SYDVKM. V shed 7 bases and J shed 5 bases, with 14 bases lying between them. CDR3 in DNA: TGTGCCAGCATCCCGGGGGTCGTGACTGAAGCTTTCTTT. Its translation: CASIPGVVTEAFF.

This chain connects TRBV11-1 to TRBJ1-2; possible D gene TRBD1, 6 bases. The CDR3 is 13 residues long. Trimming removed 5 bases from V and 6 bases from J, with 13 bases in between. CDR1 is SGHAT, CDR2 FQDESV, per germline (reference sequence). The CDR3 reads CASSPGGGNGYTF. Here the CDR3 DNA reads TGTGCCAGCAGCCCTGGGGGGGGCAATGGCTACACCTTC.